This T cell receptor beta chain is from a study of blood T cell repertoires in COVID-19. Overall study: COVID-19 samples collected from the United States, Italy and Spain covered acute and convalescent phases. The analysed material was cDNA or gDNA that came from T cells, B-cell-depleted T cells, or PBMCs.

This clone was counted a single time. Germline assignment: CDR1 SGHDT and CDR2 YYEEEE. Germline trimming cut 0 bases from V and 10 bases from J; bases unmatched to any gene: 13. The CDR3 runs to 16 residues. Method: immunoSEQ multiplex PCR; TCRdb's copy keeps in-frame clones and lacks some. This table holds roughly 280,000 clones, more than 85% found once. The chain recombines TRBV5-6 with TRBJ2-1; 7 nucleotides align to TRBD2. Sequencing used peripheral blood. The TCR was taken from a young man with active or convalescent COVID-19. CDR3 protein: CASSLEFRTSGAEQFF. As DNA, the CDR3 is TGTGCCAGCAGCTTGGAGTTTAGGACTAGTGGAGCGGAGCAGTTCTTC.